This T cell receptor (delta chain) was identified in a study of gammadelta T cells in human blood (dated by TCRdb to 2019 to 2021). Study-wide conclusions, independent of this receptor: The study reported that microbial exposure appeared to drive polyclonal expansion of innate gamma-delta T cells immediately after birth.

The method was RT-PCR. Sequencing instrument: Illumina MiSeq. TCRdb called clones afresh from the public reads with CATT; identical DNA rows were later merged. The sample records over a thousand delta-chain clones, around 9.7% of which are singletons. The ten largest clones take up about 7% of the sample. V is trimmed back by 0 bases and J by 0 bases, and the junction contains 8 bases that no gene match accounts for. The CDR3 holds 19 amino acids from the cysteine to the phenylalanine. Only the CDR3 portion is preserved as DNA: 57 bases, with reading frame beginning at the first base. The germline V gene sets CDR1 to TSWWSYY and CDR2 to QGS. As a fraction of the sample, this clone is large (0.1 to 1%). Its antigen is not yet known. Base qualities are not recorded, but no much larger clone differs from it by a single base. This same CDR3 is encoded by further DNA sequences in the sample.

This clonotype originated in a human donor. This chain is built from TRDV1 and TRDJ1; TRDD3 fits 12 bases in the junction. Sequencing used non-Vgamma9Vdelta2 gamma-delta T cells from infant blood. Here the CDR3 is given as CALGELLNWGIPDTDKLIF. The DNA sequence is TGTGCTCTTGGGGAACTCCTAAACTGGGGGATACCGGACACCGATAAACTCATCTTT.